The 30 T cell receptor beta chains presented below share a single source sample, sequenced in a study of CD8 T cells in ankylosing spondylitis. Study results and limitations: Seven to nine highly homologous variants formed a TCR beta motif that appeared characteristic of ankylosing spondylitis blood.

TCRdb independently ran MiXCR on the 5' RACE reads; one entry per CDR3 protein. The top ten clones hold 6.8% of a sample with 500,000 to 550,000 distinct CDR3 sequences, roughly 13% of them seen once. Their cognate antigens are unknown. Sequenced input: blood, either unsorted or a sorted T cell fraction (not recorded which). All receptors derive from a male donor with ankylosing spondylitis.

This clonotype has only a few counts. The V gene is TRBV2, the J gene TRBJ2-2; D unresolved. The germline gives CDR1 SNHLY, CDR2 FYNNEI. The CDR3 loop spans 11 amino acids. The ends were cut back, 6 bases at V and 8 bases at J, with 7 bases in the middle. The CDR3 coding sequence is TGTGCCAGCAGCGTCTTGGGGGAGCTGTTTTTT. Protein: CASSVLGELFF.

This clonotype appeared a few times. The chain employs TRBV29-1 and TRBJ1-1, with D unresolved. The V end was cut by 4 bases, the J end by 1 base, with 10 bases between. The V gene's germline CDR1 is SQVTM and CDR2 ANQGSEA. This CDR3 has 13 amino acids. The CDR3 sequence is CSVAPEKNTEAFF. CDR3 coding DNA: TGCAGCGTTGCTCCAGAAAAGAACACTGAAGCTTTCTTT.

CDR3 coding DNA: TGTGCCAGCAGTTCCAACCCGACAGGGGGCGAGAGGCGAATCCACTACGAGCAGTACTTC. Translated: CASSSNPTGGERRIHYEQYF. The chain carries TRBV11-1 and TRBJ2-7, with 10 bases that match TRBD1. From germline, CDR1 is SGHAT and CDR2 FQDESV (reference sequence). J gave up 3 bases and V 6 bases, and 23 bases lay outside the gene matches. This CDR3 has 20 amino acids.

This clonotype was counted between two and nine times. The chain is built from TRBV30 and TRBJ2-1, with 8 bases that match TRBD2. The J segment lost 4 bases and the V segment lost 0 bases, leaving 8 bases of the junction unmatched. Germline CDR1 GTSNPN, CDR2 SVGIG (reference sequence). The CDR3 has 16 residues. This chain's CDR3 is CAWSVLASGGYNEQFF. The CDR3 DNA sequence: TGTGCCTGGAGTGTACTCGCCAGCGGGGGATACAATGAGCAGTTCTTC. Full variable domain (rest looked up from reference TRBV30 and TRBJ2-1): SQTIHQWPATLVQPVGSPLSLECTVEGTSNPNLYWYRQAAGRGLQLLFYSVGIGQISSEVPQNLSASRPQDRQFILSSKKLLLSDSGFYLCAWSVLASGGYNEQFFGPGTRLTVL.

The V and J genes are TRBV3-1 and TRBJ2-1, with 10 bases matching TRBD2. The germline CDR1 and CDR2 sequences are LGHDT and YNNKEL (reference sequence). The ends lost 6 bases at V and 8 bases at J; junction bases unmatched: 7. This CDR3 comprises 14 residues. The CDR3 DNA sequence: TGTGCCAGCAGAAAGGCTAGCGGGAGCGATGAGCAGTTCTTC. Translation: CASRKASGSDEQFF.

The chain couples TRBV20-1 to TRBJ2-7, with D possibly matching TRBD2 (5 bases). Germline CDR1 DFQATT, CDR2 SNEGSKA (reference sequence). The V and J ends lost 0 bases and 3 bases respectively, with 15 bases between them. CDR3 length: 15 residues. CDR3 residues: CSAREGHRGSYEQYF. Written as DNA, the CDR3 is TGCAGTGCTAGAGAGGGCCACCGAGGGAGCTACGAGCAGTACTTC.

A few counts support this clonotype. The chain uses TRBV20-1 and TRBJ1-5; possibly TRBD1 for D (5 bases). V gave up 3 bases and J gave up 5 bases, with 14 bases separating them. The CDR3 totals 14 residues. Per germline, CDR1 DFQATT and CDR2 SNEGSKA (reference sequence). The chain's CDR3 is CSASGGEGDQPQHF. DNA of the CDR3: TGCAGTGCTAGCGGGGGGGAAGGGGATCAGCCCCAGCATTTT.

This clonotype came up a few times. The gene calls are TRBV6-1 and TRBJ2-1; 9 positions agree with TRBD1. Per the germline V gene, CDR1 is MNHNS and CDR2 is SASEGT. Germline trimming cut 5 bases from V and 1 base from J; bases unmatched to any gene: 3. CDR3 length: 15 residues. CDR3 protein: CASSRQGVSYNEQFF. CDR3 nucleotides: TGTGCCAGCAGTCGACAGGGGGTATCCTACAATGAGCAGTTCTTC.

Here the CDR3 DNA reads TGTGCCAGCAGCCTCCTCCGGGACTTTGAGACCCAGTACTTC. It yields the protein CASSLLRDFETQYF. The chain combines TRBV3-1 with TRBJ2-5; D perhaps matches TRBD2 (6 bases). The CDR3 has 14 residues. Germline CDR1 and CDR2: LGHDT and YNNKEL (reference sequence). Deletions cut 4 bases from V and 5 bases from J, with 14 bases between.

This clonotype was seen ten or more times. The gene calls are TRBV5-1 and TRBJ2-4; 8 bases line up with TRBD1. The CDR3 has 13 amino acids. Unmatched junction bases numbered 1, after V lost 1 base and J lost 7 bases. Looked up from germline, CDR1 is SGHRS and CDR2 is YFSETQ. CDR3 nucleotide sequence: TGCGCCAGCAGCTTGAGACAGGGGAACATTCAGTACTTC. This translates into CASSLRQGNIQYF.

This clonotype was seen many times. J is TRBJ1-6 and V is TRBV7-2; 7 nucleotides align to TRBD1. CDR1 and CDR2 from the germline V gene are SGHTA and FQGNSA. The J segment lost 6 bases and the V segment lost 5 bases, leaving 7 bases of the junction unmatched. There are 15 residues in the CDR3. CDR3 coding DNA: TGTGCCAGCAGCCGGGACAGACTTGTTAATTCACCCCTCCACTTT. It codes for CASSRDRLVNSPLHF.

This clonotype occurred a few times. The rearrangement joins TRBV10-3 to TRBJ1-5; D is possibly TRBD1 (5 bases). V dropped 6 bases and J dropped 3 bases, with 12 bases sitting between them. CDR3 length: 14 residues. Germline lookup yields CDR1 ENHRY and CDR2 SYGVKD. The CDR3 DNA sequence: TGTGCCATCAGACCCGACAGCTTCAATCAGCCCCAGCATTTT. This gives the protein CAIRPDSFNQPQHF.

There are a few counts of this clonotype. This sequence joins TRBV10-3 and TRBJ1-1; tentatively, D is TRBD1 (5 bases). Trimming removed 9 bases from V and 0 bases from J, with 20 bases in between. The germline gives CDR1 ENHRY, CDR2 SYGVKD. The CDR3 totals 16 residues. The CDR3, as DNA: TGTGCCATAAAACCAGGCGGCGGGACGGTGAACACTGAAGCTTTCTTT. Its protein product is CAIKPGGGTVNTEAFF.

The V call is TRBV20-1, the J call TRBJ2-7; a weak D match, TRBD2 (6 bases). CDR3 size: 13 residues. The germline V and J ends were trimmed by 4 bases and 7 bases, with 17 bases remaining between them. Germline V gene lookup returns CDR1 DFQATT and CDR2 SNEGSKA (reference sequence). CDR3 loop: CSATPGASGEQYV. The CDR3 DNA reads TGCAGTGCTACCCCGGGAGCTTCGGGAGAGCAGTACGTC.

There are many counts of this clonotype. The genes are TRBV10-3 and TRBJ2-1; D is undetermined. Trimming took 3 bases from V and 7 from J, leaving 16 bases between them. From germline, CDR1 is ENHRY and CDR2 SYGVKD. The length of the CDR3 is 15 residues. The CDR3 is CAISDGRAMGNEQFF. The CDR3 DNA reads TGTGCCATCAGTGACGGCAGAGCGATGGGGAATGAGCAGTTCTTC.

The V gene is TRBV20-1, the J gene TRBJ2-1; 7 positions match TRBD2. J gave up 6 bases and V 6 bases, and 8 bases lay outside the gene matches. CDR1 DFQATT and CDR2 SNEGSKA come from the germline V gene (reference sequence). CDR3 length equals 13 residues. CDR3 in amino acids: CSAKPGLINEQFF. In DNA form, the CDR3 reads TGCAGTGCCAAGCCGGGACTAATCAATGAGCAGTTCTTC.

This clonotype was picked up a small number of times. The CDR3 reads CASSLETSSETQYF. The CDR3 coding sequence is TGCGCCAGCAGCTTGGAGACTAGCTCGGAGACCCAGTACTTC. The V and J genes are TRBV5-1 and TRBJ2-5, with 7 bases that match TRBD2. Germline assignment: CDR1 SGHRS and CDR2 YFSETQ. Trimming removed 0 bases from V and 5 bases from J; junction bases left unmatched: 4. The CDR3 runs to 14 residues.

This clonotype occurred many times. The CDR3 reads CASSPGTGGNIQYF. CDR3 coding DNA: TGCGCCAGCAGCCCGGGGACAGGGGGAAACATTCAGTACTTC. The V call is TRBV5-1, the J call TRBJ2-4; 11 bases fit TRBD1. The CDR3 totals 14 residues. Losses at the gene ends were 4 bases for V and 6 bases for J; bases not matched to a gene: 3. Germline V gene lookup returns CDR1 SGHRS and CDR2 YFSETQ.

The rearrangement links TRBV5-6 to TRBJ2-4; possibly TRBD1 for D (6 bases). The germline V gene encodes CDR1 SGHDT and CDR2 YYEEEE. Trimming shortened V by 1 base and J by 0 bases, and 11 bases separated the two germline ends. This CDR3 has 16 amino acids. CDR3 nucleotides: TGTGCCAGCAGCTTGAGGGACACCCTAGCCAAAAACATTCAGTACTTC. Encoded protein: CASSLRDTLAKNIQYF.

This clonotype was detected many times. The rearrangement joins TRBV12-3 or TRBV12-4 to TRBJ1-2; unclear D gene. The CDR3 totals 14 residues. V lost 7 bases and J 8 bases, leaving 20 bases between the germline ends. The CDR3 region is CASIAGSDIGGYTF. CDR3 in DNA: TGTGCCAGCATCGCAGGAAGTGACATTGGGGGCTACACCTTC.

This rearrangement joins TRBV11-2 to TRBJ2-5; 7 nucleotides agree with TRBD1. This CDR3 has 14 amino acids. The junction had 6 bases not matched to a gene; V was cut back by 4 bases and J by 4 bases. Germline lookup yields CDR1 SGHAT and CDR2 FQNNGV. The CDR3 loop reads CASSSSGTVETQYF. The CDR3 DNA is TGTGCCAGCAGCTCCAGTGGGACAGTAGAGACCCAGTACTTC.

The V call is TRBV20-1, the J call TRBJ2-2, with D tentatively TRBD1 (6 bases). Germline V lookup: CDR1 DFQATT, CDR2 SNEGSKA (reference sequence). This CDR3 spans 17 amino acids. The ends were cut back, 2 bases at V and 5 bases at J, with 21 bases in the middle. In DNA form, the CDR3 reads TGCAGTGCTAGATCGGGGAACACAGGGCAACGAACCGGGGAGCTGTTTTTT. It specifies CSARSGNTGQRTGELFF.

The rearrangement links TRBV14 to TRBJ2-5; 7 nucleotides line up with TRBD1. J was trimmed by 4 bases and V by 6 bases; bases with no gene match: 8. Germline loops: CDR1 SGHDN, CDR2 FVKESK. The CDR3 covers 14 residues. The CDR3 region is CASRNRGFGETQYF. In DNA, the CDR3 is TGTGCCAGCAGGAACAGGGGATTTGGAGAGACCCAGTACTTC.

This clonotype was recorded at least ten times. V usage is TRBV12-3 or TRBV12-4 and J usage is TRBJ2-7; 7 bases agree with TRBD1. The CDR3 has 15 residues. The trim removed 2 bases at V and 7 bases at J, leaving 11 bases unmatched. CDR3 DNA: TGTGCCAGCAGTTTATCGGGGACAGCCAATAGAGAGCAGTACTTC. Translating it yields CASSLSGTANREQYF.

This clonotype came up a few times. The CDR3 region has the DNA TGCAGTGCTAGAGATTGGACCAGGGGGGTCAATCAGCCCCAGCATTTT. This gives the protein CSARDWTRGVNQPQHF. The V call is TRBV20-1, the J call TRBJ1-5; 7 bases match TRBD1. V shed 0 bases and J 3 bases; nucleotides not matched to a gene: 8. Germline V gene lookup returns CDR1 DFQATT and CDR2 SNEGSKA (reference sequence). The CDR3 sequence is 16 residues long.

This clonotype was observed a handful of times. The CDR3 DNA reads TGTGCCAGCAGCTGGGGCAGGTCGGCAAATACGCAGTATTTT. Amino acid sequence: CASSWGRSANTQYF. V and J are TRBV5-6 and TRBJ2-3, with D possibly being TRBD1 (5 bases). The germline V and J ends were trimmed by 3 bases and 7 bases, with 15 bases remaining between them. Germline V gene data show CDR1 as SGHDT and CDR2 as YYEEEE. The CDR3 sequence is 14 residues long.

Ten or more counts support this clonotype. V is TRBV7-2 and J is TRBJ2-5; a weak D match, TRBD2 (5 bases). The CDR3 covers 14 residues. With 1 base removed from V and 5 bases from J, the gap between germline ends came to 11 bases. The germline V gene encodes CDR1 SGHTA and CDR2 FQGNSA. CDR3 sequence: CASSLELVGETQYF. CDR3 bases: TGTGCCAGCAGCTTAGAACTAGTCGGCGAGACCCAGTACTTC.

J is TRBJ2-7 and V is TRBV4-2, with 9 nucleotides matching TRBD2. Trimming removed 0 bases from V and 2 bases from J; junction bases left unmatched: 2. The CDR3 spans 15 residues. Per germline, CDR1 LGHNA and CDR2 YNFKEQ. DNA of the CDR3: TGTGCCAGCAGCCAAGATGGCGGGAGGGCCTACGAGCAGTACTTC. It codes for CASSQDGGRAYEQYF.

The table lists this clonotype with a few counts. The chain combines TRBV6-5 with TRBJ1-1, with D unclear. V dropped 0 bases and J dropped 3 bases, with 5 bases sitting between them. CDR3 length equals 13 residues. Germline V gene lookup returns CDR1 MNHEY and CDR2 SVGAGI. The DNA of the CDR3 is TGTGCCAGCAGTTACTCAGGGTACACTGAAGCTTTCTTT. Protein: CASSYSGYTEAFF.

This clonotype was recorded a few times. This rearrangement joins TRBV20-1 to TRBJ2-3; D perhaps matches TRBD2 (7 bases). There are 13 residues in the CDR3. Germline V gene data show CDR1 as DFQATT and CDR2 as SNEGSKA (reference sequence). The V and J ends lost 7 bases and 1 base respectively, with 12 bases between them. The CDR3: CSGGGGGTDTQYF. The CDR3 region has the DNA TGCAGTGGGGGGGGCGGGGGCACAGATACGCAGTATTTT.